Listed here are 21 T cell receptor beta chains from one sample, sequenced in a study of graft-versus-host responses after intestinal transplantation. The antigens these receptors bind are not known. Clones were read by immunoSEQ multiplex PCR, and TCRdb kept only the in-frame ones, dropping some. The sample comprises 93,000 or so clones, over 85% of which are singletons, and more than 0.9% rests with the top ten. The source material was unstimulated CD8+ T cells sorted from spleen or lymph node cells, sampled before intestinal transplant. These receptors were obtained from a human donor who received an intestinal transplant.

Concerning this clone: At one end, the junction sequence differs from germline, possibly due to a read error. The chain joins TRBV19 to TRBJ2-1; D is unresolved. This CDR3 has 12 residues. The germline V gene encodes CDR1 LNHDA and CDR2 SQIVND (reference sequence). The CDR3 sequence: CASSTSYNEQFF. Written as DNA, the CDR3 is TGTGCCAGCAGTACTTCCTACAATGAGCAGTTCTTC.

The gene calls are TRBV2 and TRBJ2-7; D not certain. The CDR3 runs to 11 residues. Germline CDR1 and CDR2: SNHLY and FYNNEI. Trimming removed 2 bases at V and 6 bases at J, with 5 bases between. CDR3: CASSEFAEQYF. The CDR3, as DNA: TGTGCCAGCAGTGAATTTGCCGAGCAGTACTTC. Drawing the rest from reference TRBV2 and TRBJ2-7, the complete variable domain is EPEVTQTPSHQVTQMGQEVILRCVPISNHLYFYWYRQILGQKVEFLVSFYNNEISEKSEIFDDQFSVERPDGSNFTLKIRSTKLEDSAMYFCASSEFAEQYFGPGTRLTVT.

This chain links TRBV15 with TRBJ2-7, with D possibly matching TRBD2 (5 bases). The CDR3 has 14 residues. Germline CDR1 reads LNHNV; CDR2 reads YYDKDF (reference sequence). The V and J ends lost 4 bases and 5 bases respectively, with 15 bases between them. The CDR3, as DNA: TGTGCCACCAGCACCCTGCGAGGGTGGAACGAGCAGTACTTC. Translation gives CATSTLRGWNEQYF.

This clone showed up just once. CDR3 bases: TGCAGCGTTGACAGGGTTACGGATGGCTACACCTTC. This sequence encodes CSVDRVTDGYTF. J is TRBJ1-2 and V is TRBV29-1; D may be TRBD1 (5 bases). Germline V CDR1 and CDR2: SQVTM, ANQGSEA. The V end was cut by 3 bases, the J end by 6 bases, with 11 bases between. This CDR3 spans 12 amino acids.

J is TRBJ2-1 and V is TRBV29-1; possibly TRBD1 for D (6 bases). Germline CDR1 SQVTM, CDR2 ANQGSEA. The length of the CDR3 is 11 residues. The germline V and J ends were trimmed by 6 bases and 6 bases, with 9 bases remaining between them. CDR3 DNA: TGCAGCGTGAGGGGGATCAATGAGCAGTTCTTC. Translation gives CSVRGINEQFF.

The chain employs TRBV19 and TRBJ2-1, with 7 bases fitting TRBD1. There are 14 residues in the CDR3. The germline V gene has CDR1 LNHDA and CDR2 SQIVND (reference sequence). V shed 4 bases, J shed 2 bases, and the junction held 2 bases outside the gene matches. CDR3 loop: CASSTGGTYNEQFF. The CDR3 DNA is TGTGCCAGTAGTACAGGGGGAACCTACAATGAGCAGTTCTTC.

CDR3 region: CASSQVRMSSGNTIYF. In nucleotides, the CDR3 is TGTGCCAGCAGCCAAGTCCGGATGAGCTCTGGAAACACCATATATTTT. The rearrangement joins TRBV14 to TRBJ1-3; D is uncertain. The ends were cut back, 1 base at V and 0 bases at J, with 10 bases in the middle. The CDR3 length is 16 residues. CDR1 and CDR2 (germline): SGHDN, FVKESK.

This chain uses TRBV27 with TRBJ1-5; D remains ambiguous. CDR3 length: 14 residues. The V and J ends lost 0 bases and 1 base respectively, with 4 bases between them. The V gene's germline CDR1 is MNHEY and CDR2 SMNVEV (reference sequence). CDR3 nucleotides: TGTGCCAGCAGTTTATCTGGCAGCAATCAGCCCCAGCATTTT. It codes for CASSLSGSNQPQHF.

This clone was picked up a small number of times. V usage is TRBV4-1 and J usage is TRBJ2-5; perhaps TRBD1 as D (5 bases). V was shortened by 4 bases and J by 2 bases, with 8 bases between the two germline ends. In germline, CDR1 is MGHRA, CDR2 YSYEKL. The CDR3 has 13 amino acids. The CDR3 DNA is TGCGCCAGCAGCCCGACAGAACAAGAGACCCAGTACTTC. Translated: CASSPTEQETQYF.

This sequence joins TRBV5-4 and TRBJ2-7; unclear D gene. Deletions cut 2 bases from V and 5 bases from J, with 8 bases between. The CDR3 extends over 12 amino acids. The V gene's germline CDR1 is SGHNT and CDR2 YYREEE (reference sequence). The CDR3 bases are TGTGCCAGCAGCTTTTCCCTGGACGAGCAGTACTTC. Protein: CASSFSLDEQYF.

This chain links TRBV30 with TRBJ1-1; no reliable D call. Looked up from germline, CDR1 is GTSNPN and CDR2 is SVGIG (reference sequence). This CDR3 contains 13 residues. V lost 0 bases to trimming and J lost 5 bases, with 10 bases between them. The CDR3 here is CAWSVGIWTEAFF. The CDR3 DNA reads as TGTGCCTGGAGTGTGGGGATTTGGACTGAAGCTTTCTTT. The full variable domain, in which reference TRBV30 and TRBJ1-1 provide the parts outside the CDR3, is SQTIHQWPATLVQPVGSPLSLECTVEGTSNPNLYWYRQAAGRGLQLLFYSVGIGQISSEVPQNLSASRPQDRQFILSSKKLLLSDSGFYLCAWSVGIWTEAFFGQGTRLTVV.

This clone came up once. V is TRBV27 and J is TRBJ1-4; D is unresolved. The CDR3 is 15 amino acids. CDR1 and CDR2 from the germline V gene are MNHEY and SMNVEV (reference sequence). Trimming took 3 bases from V and 0 from J, leaving 8 bases between them. CDR3 sequence (DNA): TGTGCCAGCAGTTTGAGGAGTGCAACTAATGAAAAACTGTTTTTT. Translating gives CASSLRSATNEKLFF.

This rearrangement joins TRBV30 to TRBJ2-7; D is uncertain. The V end was cut by 0 bases, the J end by 3 bases, with 6 bases between. Germline V lookup: CDR1 GTSNPN, CDR2 SVGIG (reference sequence). The CDR3 is 12 amino acids. Here the CDR3 DNA reads TGTGCCTGGAGTGTACAGAACTACGAGCAGTACTTC. As protein: CAWSVQNYEQYF.

The V and J genes are TRBV6-1 and TRBJ1-2, with D unclear. Germline CDR1 MNHNS, CDR2 SASEGT. The CDR3 has 14 residues. V gave up 3 bases and J gave up 3 bases, with 11 bases separating them. CDR3 nucleotides: TGTGCCAGCAGTGATTCCCGAACCTACTATGGCTACACCTTC. The encoded protein is CASSDSRTYYGYTF.

This clone was recorded a few times. This chain links TRBV16 with TRBJ2-7; perhaps TRBD1 as D (5 bases). V lost 8 bases and J lost 2, with 16 bases in between. The CDR3 length is 14 residues. Germline-derived CDR1 and CDR2 are KGHSY and FQNENV. CDR3 coding DNA: TGTGCCAGCGGACAAGGCACTGCGGCCTACGAGCAGTACTTC. Translating it yields CASGQGTAAYEQYF.

CDR3 sequence reads: CASSQVGRSMEGYTF. CDR3 coding DNA: TGCGCCAGCAGCCAAGTGGGCCGATCGATGGAGGGCTACACCTTC. This chain links TRBV4-1 with TRBJ1-2; D unresolved. V was trimmed by 1 base and J by 8 bases, leaving 17 bases between them. The CDR3 is made up of 15 amino acids. The germline CDR1 and CDR2 sequences are MGHRA and YSYEKL.

The genes are TRBV13 and TRBJ2-6; possible D gene TRBD1, 6 bases. CDR1 is PRHDT, CDR2 FYEKMQ, per germline (reference sequence). This CDR3 comprises 15 residues. V gave up 4 bases and J gave up 2 bases, with 9 bases separating them. CDR3 in DNA: TGTGCCAGCAGCTACGCAGGGGCTGGGGCCAACGTCCTGACTTTC. This translates into CASSYAGAGANVLTF.

The rearrangement uses TRBV4-2 and TRBJ1-1; D ambiguous. The CDR3 sequence is 13 residues long. Germline CDR1 and CDR2: LGHNA and YNFKEQ. The ends were cut back, 0 bases at V and 10 bases at J, with 12 bases in the middle. Here the CDR3 DNA reads TGTGCCAGCAGCCAAGATGGGTCTATCTCAGCTTTCTTT. This gives the protein CASSQDGSISAFF.

This sequence joins TRBV9 and TRBJ2-6; 12 positions match TRBD1. The length of the CDR3 is 17 residues. The germline CDR1 and CDR2 sequences are SGDLS and YYNGEE. The J segment lost 4 bases and the V segment lost 8 bases, leaving 10 bases of the junction unmatched. CDR3 sequence reads: CASATGTGGPGANVLTF. The CDR3 DNA follows: TGTGCCAGTGCGACCGGGACAGGGGGCCCCGGGGCCAACGTCCTGACTTTC. The full variable domain, in which reference TRBV9 and TRBJ2-6 provide the parts outside the CDR3, is DSGVTQTPKHLITATGQRVTLRCSPRSGDLSVYWYQQSLDQGLQFLIQYYNGEERAKGNILERFSAQQFPDLHSELNLSSLELGDSALYFCASATGTGGPGANVLTFGAGSRLTVL.

The V and J genes are TRBV4-1 and TRBJ1-1; tentatively, D is TRBD1 (6 bases). The germline V gene encodes CDR1 MGHRA and CDR2 YSYEKL. Trimming took 1 base from V and 6 from J, leaving 12 bases between them. This CDR3 contains 14 residues. For the CDR3, the DNA is TGCGCCAGCAGCCAAGGTCACAGGGTCTCTGAAGCTTTCTTT. It codes for CASSQGHRVSEAFF.

The chain employs TRBV5-1 and TRBJ2-1; no definite D call. This CDR3 comprises 11 residues. Germline CDR1 SGHRS, CDR2 YFSETQ. V gave up 4 bases and J gave up 9 bases, with 8 bases separating them. CDR3 coding DNA: TGCGCCAGCAGCCCAAACGGTGAGCAGTTCTTC. This gives the protein CASSPNGEQFF.